These 25 T cell receptor beta chains came from one sample sequenced in a study of cytomegalovirus exposure and HLA in healthy donors. Data came from immunoSEQ multiplex PCR; TCRdb stores just in-frame clones and leaves some out. The sample has 120,000 to 150,000 clones, approximately 86% seen once. The sample taken for sequencing was PBMCs. All receptors derive from a man aged 18 to 29 in good health and CMV-seropositive.

The V gene is TRBV9, the J gene TRBJ1-1; TRBD1 matches 8 bases. The germline gives CDR1 SGDLS, CDR2 YYNGEE. V lost 1 base, J lost 3 bases, and 5 bases stayed unmatched. The CDR3 totals 15 residues. The CDR3 region has the DNA TGTGCCAGCAGCGTACAGGGGGCGGGGGACACTGAAGCTTTCTTT. Encoded protein: CASSVQGAGDTEAFF.

J is TRBJ1-2 and V is TRBV2, with no clear D. Germline V gene lookup returns CDR1 SNHLY and CDR2 FYNNEI. CDR3 length: 11 amino acids. Trimming cost V 4 bases and J 6 bases, with 6 bases left between them. CDR3 nucleotides: TGTGCCAGCAGTGCTGGGCATGGCTACACCTTC. Amino acids: CASSAGHGYTF.

This rearrangement joins TRBV4-1 to TRBJ2-1; 12 bases line up with TRBD2. Trimming took 2 bases from V and 5 from J; bases not matched to a gene: 4. The CDR3 contains 16 residues. Per the germline V gene, CDR1 is MGHRA and CDR2 is YSYEKL. CDR3 in DNA: TGCGCCAGCAGCCAAACAGGACTAGCGGGGAACAATGAGCAGTTCTTC. Translated, it gives CASSQTGLAGNNEQFF.

This sequence joins TRBV7-8 and TRBJ1-2, with 10 positions matching TRBD1. Trimming removed 5 bases from V and 3 bases from J; junction bases left unmatched: 9. Germline values: CDR1 SGHVS, CDR2 FQNEAQ. CDR3 size: 16 residues. The CDR3 reads CASSKGQGLMDYGYTF. CDR3 nucleotides: TGTGCCAGCAGCAAGGGACAGGGGTTAATGGACTATGGCTACACCTTC.

This chain uses TRBV5-1 with TRBJ2-1; 15 bases map to TRBD2. The CDR3 extends over 15 amino acids. V lost 3 bases and J lost 9; bases outside the gene matches: 4. Germline V gene lookup returns CDR1 SGHRS and CDR2 YFSETQ. The CDR3 sequence: CASSSGLAGGIEQFF. CDR3 DNA sequence: TGCGCCAGCAGCTCAGGACTAGCGGGGGGGATTGAGCAGTTCTTC. Full variable domain (missing parts from reference TRBV5-1 and TRBJ2-1): KAGVTQTPRYLIKTRGQQVTLSCSPISGHRSVSWYQQTPGQGLQFLFEYFSETQRNKGNFPGRFSGRQFSNSRSEMNVSTLELGDSALYLCASSSGLAGGIEQFFGPGTRLTVL.

The table lists this clone with a count of one. The V call is TRBV6-1, the J call TRBJ2-7, with D maybe TRBD2 (6 bases). The V end was cut by 10 bases, the J end by 6 bases, with 22 bases between. The CDR3 is 14 amino acids. Germline V lookup: CDR1 MNHNS, CDR2 SASEGT. The CDR3 DNA follows: TGTGCCACCTTCGACCGGGACTTTCGACGCGAGCAGTACTTC. This translates into CATFDRDFRREQYF.

The chain employs TRBV19 and TRBJ1-5, with TRBD1 identical over 8 bases. Germline CDR1 is LNHDA and CDR2 is SQIVND (reference sequence). There are 13 residues in the CDR3. After removal of 4 bases from V and 6 bases from J, the junction contained 2 bases not matched to a gene. The CDR3 coding sequence is TGTGCCAGTAGTACAGACAGGGGTCAGCCCCAGCATTTT. The encoded protein is CASSTDRGQPQHF.

The V and J genes are TRBV14 and TRBJ2-5, with a weak D call TRBD2 (6 bases). V dropped 4 bases and J dropped 2 bases, with 17 bases sitting between them. Germline values: CDR1 SGHDN, CDR2 FVKESK. This CDR3 is built from 16 residues. DNA of the CDR3: TGTGCCAGCAGCCGGGGACTCACCGTCCGACAAGAGACCCAGTACTTC. Translating gives CASSRGLTVRQETQYF.

This clone showed up just once. The CDR3 bases are TGTGCCAGGACCCGGGGGGGACTCTTGCTTGAGCAGTTCTTC. It specifies CARTRGGLLLEQFF. The chain couples TRBV2 to TRBJ2-1; 8 bases align to TRBD2. The J segment lost 9 bases and the V segment lost 9 bases, leaving 13 bases of the junction unmatched. The CDR3 contains 14 residues. Germline V CDR1 and CDR2: SNHLY, FYNNEI.

This sequence joins TRBV5-1 and TRBJ2-3; unclear D gene. Germline CDR1 reads SGHRS; CDR2 reads YFSETQ. The V end lost 0 bases, the J end lost 7 bases, and 12 bases lay between the germline ends. The CDR3 has 14 residues. The CDR3 DNA follows: TGCGCCAGCAGCTTGGATGGTAGCTCGAATACGCAGTATTTT. It encodes CASSLDGSSNTQYF.

The rearrangement joins TRBV5-6 to TRBJ2-5; no reliable D call. This CDR3 is built from 13 residues. Germline lookup yields CDR1 SGHDT and CDR2 YYEEEE. With 4 bases removed from V and 2 bases from J, the gap between germline ends came to 9 bases. In DNA, the CDR3 is TGTGCCAGCAGCCCGCAGGCTCAAGAGACCCAGTACTTC. It codes for CASSPQAQETQYF. The full variable domain, with the rest looked up from reference TRBV5-6 and TRBJ2-5, is DAGVTQSPTHLIKTRGQQVTLRCSPKSGHDTVSWYQQALGQGPQFIFQYYEEEERQRGNFPDRFSGHQFPNYSSELNVNALLLGDSALYLCASSPQAQETQYFGPGTRLLVL.

The chain joins TRBV5-5 to TRBJ2-3; 8 bases are a match to TRBD2. The trim removed 7 bases at V and 2 bases at J, leaving 6 bases unmatched. The CDR3 is 14 residues long. Germline values: CDR1 SGHKS, CDR2 YYEKEE (reference sequence). CDR3 protein: CASSQRGNTDTQYF. As DNA, the CDR3 is TGTGCCAGCTCTCAGCGGGGGAACACAGATACGCAGTATTTT.

The chain joins TRBV18 to TRBJ1-5; D may be TRBD1 (5 bases). The germline gives CDR1 KGHSH, CDR2 LQKENI. V lost 3 bases and J 4 bases, leaving 16 bases between the germline ends. CDR3 length: 16 residues. The chain's CDR3 is CASSPQAPGGNQPQHF. The CDR3 DNA is TGTGCCAGCTCACCTCAGGCCCCTGGGGGGAATCAGCCCCAGCATTTT. The variable domain in full, with the rest retrieved from reference TRBV18 and TRBJ1-5, is NAGVMQNPRHLVRRRGQEARLRCSPMKGHSHVYWYRQLPEEGLKFMVYLQKENIIDESGMPKERFSAEFPKEGPSILRIQQVVRGDSAAYFCASSPQAPGGNQPQHFGDGTRLSIL.

This chain connects TRBV6-1 to TRBJ1-2; tentative D call: TRBD1 (5 bases). The CDR3 is 14 residues long. V lost 2 bases to trimming and J lost 2 bases, with 9 bases between them. The germline CDR1 and CDR2 sequences are MNHNS and SASEGT. The CDR3 coding sequence is TGTGCCAGCAGTGAATCGGGGGAGAACTATGGCTACACCTTC. Its translation: CASSESGENYGYTF.

The J gene is TRBJ2-3, the V gene TRBV30; TRBD2 agrees at 7 bases. Trimming cost V 5 bases and J 0 bases; bases outside gene matches: 8. There are 15 residues in the CDR3. Germline CDR1 and CDR2: GTSNPN and SVGIG (reference sequence). The CDR3 loop reads CAWSYFSGSTDTQYF. CDR3 in DNA: TGTGCCTGGTCTTACTTTAGCGGGAGCACAGATACGCAGTATTTT. Full variable domain (outside the CDR3, taken from reference TRBV30 and TRBJ2-3): SQTIHQWPATLVQPVGSPLSLECTVEGTSNPNLYWYRQAAGRGLQLLFYSVGIGQISSEVPQNLSASRPQDRQFILSSKKLLLSDSGFYLCAWSYFSGSTDTQYFGPGTRLTVL.

The chain couples TRBV30 to TRBJ1-2; 8 nucleotides line up with TRBD1. J was trimmed by 0 bases and V by 0 bases; bases with no gene match: 6. This CDR3 is built from 16 residues. Germline lookup yields CDR1 GTSNPN and CDR2 SVGIG (reference sequence). CDR3 amino acids: CAWSVWTGTANYGYTF. Written as DNA, the CDR3 is TGTGCCTGGAGTGTCTGGACAGGGACCGCTAACTATGGCTACACCTTC. The complete variable domain, with remaining parts taken from reference TRBV30 and TRBJ1-2, reads SQTIHQWPATLVQPVGSPLSLECTVEGTSNPNLYWYRQAAGRGLQLLFYSVGIGQISSEVPQNLSASRPQDRQFILSSKKLLLSDSGFYLCAWSVWTGTANYGYTFGSGTRLTVV.

V usage is TRBV19 and J usage is TRBJ2-7; D gene uncertain. Per the germline V gene, CDR1 is LNHDA and CDR2 is SQIVND (reference sequence). The CDR3 contains 12 residues. V lost 4 bases to trimming and J lost 4 bases, with 8 bases between them. In DNA, the CDR3 is TGTGCCAGTAGTACAGGATTTTACGAGCAGTACTTC. Its translation is CASSTGFYEQYF.

The chain uses TRBV10-1 and TRBJ1-5; D not certain. CDR3 size: 13 residues. The V end lost 7 bases, the J end lost 8 bases, and 15 bases lay between the germline ends. Germline V lookup: CDR1 WNHNN, CDR2 SYGVQD (reference sequence). The CDR3 coding sequence is TGCGCCAGCATAGCGGGGATGTCGAAGCCCCAGCATTTT. Amino acids: CASIAGMSKPQHF.

The rearrangement joins TRBV7-8 to TRBJ1-4; D is uncertain. Germline CDR1 reads SGHVS; CDR2 reads FQNEAQ. Trimming left V 2 bases short and J 0 bases short, with 16 bases between. The CDR3 is made up of 18 amino acids. For the CDR3, the DNA is TGTGCCAGCAGCTTACTGAACAGTCGCACTGCAACTAATGAAAAACTGTTTTTT. Protein: CASSLLNSRTATNEKLFF. The full variable domain, its missing parts supplied by reference TRBV7-8 and TRBJ1-4, is GAGVSQSPRYKVAKRGQDVALRCDPISGHVSLFWYQQALGQGPEFLTYFQNEAQLDKSGLPSDRFFAERPEGSVSTLKIQRTQQEDSAVYLCASSLLNSRTATNEKLFFGSGTQLSVL.

The chain is built from TRBV18 and TRBJ1-1; a possible D gene is TRBD1 (6 bases). CDR1 is KGHSH, CDR2 LQKENI, per germline. The V end was cut by 3 bases, the J end by 2 bases, with 16 bases between. The CDR3 totals 16 residues. CDR3 sequence: CASSPRLGGPNTEAFF. As DNA, the CDR3 is TGTGCCAGCTCACCCAGATTGGGGGGGCCTAACACTGAAGCTTTCTTT. Together with reference TRBV18 and TRBJ1-1, the CDR3 gives the full variable domain: NAGVMQNPRHLVRRRGQEARLRCSPMKGHSHVYWYRQLPEEGLKFMVYLQKENIIDESGMPKERFSAEFPKEGPSILRIQQVVRGDSAAYFCASSPRLGGPNTEAFFGQGTRLTVV.

The rearrangement links TRBV6-6 to TRBJ2-7; 7 bases align to TRBD1. Losses at the gene ends were 6 bases for V and 4 bases for J; bases not matched to a gene: 12. CDR3 length: 15 amino acids. Germline CDR1 is MNHNY and CDR2 is SVGAGI (reference sequence). The CDR3 DNA is TGTGCCAGCAGCCGTCAAACAGGGGTGGGGTACGAGCAGTACTTC. This encodes CASSRQTGVGYEQYF.

This clone was detected many times. The CDR3: CASSQDLQGKQPQHF. The CDR3 DNA follows: TGTGCCAGCAGCCAAGATTTGCAGGGTAAACAGCCCCAGCATTTT. J is TRBJ1-5 and V is TRBV4-2, with D possibly being TRBD1 (5 bases). The V and J ends lost 0 bases and 7 bases respectively, with 13 bases between them. From germline, CDR1 is LGHNA and CDR2 YNFKEQ. This CDR3 comprises 15 residues.

The V gene is TRBV19, the J gene TRBJ2-2, with D possibly being TRBD1 (5 bases). Trimming removed 5 bases from V and 0 bases from J, with 10 bases in between. Germline V gene data show CDR1 as LNHDA and CDR2 as SQIVND (reference sequence). CDR3 size: 15 residues. The DNA of the CDR3 is TGTGCCAGTAGTTATGTACAGGCGAACACCGGGGAGCTGTTTTTT. Translation: CASSYVQANTGELFF.

The CDR3 sequence is CASSAPGLYNEQFF. The CDR3 region has the DNA TGTGCCAGCAGCGCCCCGGGACTCTACAATGAGCAGTTCTTC. The chain is built from TRBV11-2 and TRBJ2-1, with D perhaps TRBD2 (6 bases). V was trimmed by 5 bases and J by 3 bases, leaving 11 bases between them. In germline, CDR1 is SGHAT, CDR2 FQNNGV. The CDR3 loop spans 14 amino acids.

This clone was seen more than once but under ten times. J is TRBJ1-2 and V is TRBV2; 7 bases line up with TRBD1. V lost 6 bases, J lost 10 bases, and 14 bases stayed unmatched. In germline, CDR1 is SNHLY, CDR2 FYNNEI. The CDR3 is made up of 14 amino acids. CDR3 in amino acids: CASRVNRGSGTYTF. The CDR3 DNA reads as TGTGCCAGCAGAGTTAACAGGGGATCGGGGACCTACACCTTC.